Listed here are 10 T cell receptor beta chains from one sample, sequenced in a study of blood T cell repertoires in COVID-19. Sequenced by immunoSEQ multiplex PCR; TCRdb stores in-frame clones only, minus some. The data hold 250,000 or so clones, with approximately 83% observed a single time. The sample was PBMCs or T cells enriched from blood (not recorded which). These receptors were obtained from a woman aged 45 to 65 who had recovered from COVID-19.

This clone was seen once. The chain uses TRBV5-1 and TRBJ2-5, with D hard to call. Germline V gene sequence: CDR1 SGHRS, CDR2 YFSETQ. The CDR3 has 14 residues. The V end was cut by 0 bases, the J end by 4 bases, with 10 bases between. CDR3 DNA sequence: TGCGCCAGCAGCTTGGACCCTGGGCCAGAGACCCAGTACTTC. This codes for CASSLDPGPETQYF. Based on the CDR3 plus reference TRBV5-1 and TRBJ2-5, the full variable domain is KAGVTQTPRYLIKTRGQQVTLSCSPISGHRSVSWYQQTPGQGLQFLFEYFSETQRNKGNFPGRFSGRQFSNSRSEMNVSTLELGDSALYLCASSLDPGPETQYFGPGTRLLVL.

The CDR3 here is CAIRLAGEVKEQFF. The DNA of the CDR3 is TGTGCCATCAGGCTAGCGGGTGAAGTTAAGGAGCAGTTCTTC. The V and J genes are TRBV10-3 and TRBJ2-1; 8 positions match TRBD2. Looked up from germline, CDR1 is ENHRY and CDR2 is SYGVKD. The CDR3 consists of 14 residues. V lost 6 bases, J lost 10 bases, and 11 bases stayed unmatched.

This clone was counted only a few times. This chain joins TRBV5-1 and TRBJ1-2; possible D gene TRBD1, 5 bases. The length of the CDR3 is 12 residues. CDR1 SGHRS and CDR2 YFSETQ come from the germline V gene. V was pared by 2 bases and J by 5 bases, with 7 bases between. CDR3 sequence: CASSLRGYGYTF. The CDR3 DNA reads TGCGCCAGCAGCTTAAGGGGATATGGCTACACCTTC. Full variable domain (rest looked up from reference TRBV5-1 and TRBJ1-2): KAGVTQTPRYLIKTRGQQVTLSCSPISGHRSVSWYQQTPGQGLQFLFEYFSETQRNKGNFPGRFSGRQFSNSRSEMNVSTLELGDSALYLCASSLRGYGYTFGSGTRLTVV.

The chain joins TRBV5-1 to TRBJ2-5; perhaps TRBD1 as D (6 bases). V lost 4 bases and J lost 3, with 13 bases in between. Per germline, CDR1 SGHRS and CDR2 YFSETQ. CDR3 length equals 14 residues. The DNA for the CDR3 is TGCGCCAGCAGCGTAACAGGGTTAGAAGAGACCCAGTACTTC. This sequence encodes CASSVTGLEETQYF.

The genes are TRBV6-5 and TRBJ2-1; TRBD2 agrees at 9 bases. This CDR3 is 15 amino acids long. The germline CDR1 and CDR2 sequences are MNHEY and SVGAGI. Losses at the gene ends were 5 bases for V and 2 bases for J; bases not matched to a gene: 4. The CDR3 DNA reads as TGTGCCAGCAGTCGAGCGGGAGGACCCTACAATGAGCAGTTCTTC. Protein sequence: CASSRAGGPYNEQFF.

The chain couples TRBV29-1 to TRBJ2-3; a weak D match, TRBD1 (5 bases). Germline V lookup: CDR1 SQVTM, CDR2 ANQGSEA. This CDR3 is built from 13 residues. Trimming left V 6 bases short and J 0 bases short, with 10 bases between. CDR3 protein: CSVRQGSTDTQYF. Written as DNA, the CDR3 is TGCAGCGTCCGGCAGGGTAGCACAGATACGCAGTATTTT.

The chain joins TRBV15 to TRBJ1-2, with 10 bases that match TRBD1. The CDR3 loop spans 14 amino acids. Unmatched junction bases numbered 1, after V lost 3 bases and J lost 3 bases. Per germline, CDR1 LNHNV and CDR2 YYDKDF (reference sequence). The CDR3 DNA sequence: TGTGCCACCAGCAGGACAGGGGGCGACTATGGCTACACCTTC. Its translation: CATSRTGGDYGYTF. Together with reference TRBV15 and TRBJ1-2, the CDR3 gives the full variable domain: DAMVIQNPRYQVTQFGKPVTLSCSQTLNHNVMYWYQQKSSQAPKLLFHYYDKDFNNEADTPDNFQSRRPNTSFCFLDIRSPGLGDTAMYLCATSRTGGDYGYTFGSGTRLTVV.

The chain combines TRBV5-1 with TRBJ2-1; 8 bases align to TRBD2. Germline V gene sequence: CDR1 SGHRS, CDR2 YFSETQ. The J segment lost 8 bases and the V segment lost 4 bases, leaving 8 bases of the junction unmatched. The CDR3 length is 14 residues. The CDR3 protein is CASSPGLAGDEQFF. In DNA, the CDR3 is TGCGCCAGCAGCCCCGGACTAGCAGGGGATGAGCAGTTCTTC. The whole variable domain, remainder taken from reference TRBV5-1 and TRBJ2-1, is KAGVTQTPRYLIKTRGQQVTLSCSPISGHRSVSWYQQTPGQGLQFLFEYFSETQRNKGNFPGRFSGRQFSNSRSEMNVSTLELGDSALYLCASSPGLAGDEQFFGPGTRLTVL.

This clone was found once. This chain connects TRBV5-1 to TRBJ1-1; TRBD1 might be the D (6 bases). This CDR3 spans 13 amino acids. Germline V gene sequence: CDR1 SGHRS, CDR2 YFSETQ. Trimming took 1 base from V and 6 from J, leaving 10 bases between them. CDR3 in amino acids: CASSLNGGSEAFF. The CDR3 DNA reads TGCGCCAGCAGCTTGAATGGGGGCTCTGAAGCTTTCTTT.

The chain carries TRBV25-1 and TRBJ2-5; weak D call: TRBD1 (5 bases). Trimming stripped 4 bases from V and 5 bases from J, with 14 bases between. CDR1 and CDR2 (germline): MGHDK, SYGVNS. The CDR3 consists of 14 residues. The DNA of the CDR3 is TGTGCCAGCAGTGCGGCAGGGCGAGGCGAGACCCAGTACTTC. It codes for CASSAAGRGETQYF.